The 23 T cell receptor beta chains listed next were all sequenced from one sample in a study of T cells expressing NK-cell markers. TCRdb re-called the 5' RACE reads and gives one entry per CDR3 protein, without DNA. The sample has about 21,000 distinct CDR3 sequences. The sequenced material came from blood T cells: a sorted CD56 or NKG2C T cell subset, CD4+ or CD8+ T cells, or bulk PBMC T cells (not recorded which). All receptors derive from a man between 18 and 69 years old in good health.

The J gene is TRBJ2-3, the V gene TRBV6-4. This CDR3 has 15 residues. Germline values: CDR1 MRHNA, CDR2 SNTAGT. The CDR3 loop is CASSSGFGASDTQYF.

This chain uses TRBV6-4 with TRBJ2-2. Germline values: CDR1 MRHNA, CDR2 SNTAGT. The length of the CDR3 is 13 residues. This chain's CDR3 is CASSESGEGELFF.

The chain combines TRBV6-4 with TRBJ2-3; TCRdb returns TRBD1, unconfirmable since there is no DNA. CDR3 length: 15 residues. Germline CDR1 reads MRHNA; CDR2 reads SNTAGT. Here the CDR3 reads CASSEGGSGTDTQYF.

This chain connects TRBV20-1 to TRBJ2-7; there is no DNA to check the TCRdb D call of TRBD1. This CDR3 has 13 amino acids. Germline CDR1 DFQATT, CDR2 SNEGSKA (reference sequence). This chain's CDR3 is CSARYRDTGEQYF.

This sequence joins TRBV10-3 and TRBJ2-1; with no DNA, the TCRdb D assignment of TRBD1 cannot be verified. The CDR3 runs 14 residues. The germline gives CDR1 ENHRY, CDR2 SYGVKD. The CDR3: CAIRGQGGKDEQFF.

The chain has TRBV20-1 and TRBJ2-7; absent DNA, TCRdb's TRBD2 call cannot be checked. The germline CDR1 and CDR2 sequences are DFQATT and SNEGSKA (reference sequence). This CDR3 spans 14 amino acids. The CDR3 loop reads CSASKASGTYEQYF.

The V call is TRBV3-1, the J call TRBJ2-7; TCRdb's D gene call, TRBD1, goes unchecked for lack of DNA. There are 16 residues in the CDR3. Looked up from germline, CDR1 is LGHDT and CDR2 is YNNKEL (reference sequence). Here the CDR3 reads CASSPPGSLHKYEQYF.

Here the CDR3 reads CASSRDRGQDTQYF. The V and J genes are TRBV7-2 and TRBJ2-3; the D call from TCRdb, TRBD1, cannot be confirmed without DNA. The germline gives CDR1 SGHTA, CDR2 FQGNSA. This CDR3 comprises 14 residues.

This chain joins TRBV18 and TRBJ2-6. The CDR3 loop spans 16 amino acids. Germline V gene sequence: CDR1 KGHSH, CDR2 LQKENI. The CDR3 protein is CASSPPPGPGANVLTF.

This rearrangement joins TRBV5-5 to TRBJ2-7; TCRdb designates TRBD2, a call that cannot be tested without DNA. The CDR3 contains 16 residues. Germline-derived CDR1 and CDR2 are SGHKS and YYEKEE (reference sequence). The CDR3 reads CASSYLPDISSYEQYF.

This chain links TRBV6-2 or TRBV6-3 with TRBJ2-7; the D gene TCRdb calls, TRBD1, cannot be checked with no DNA. Germline values: CDR1 MNHEY, CDR2 SVGEGT. The CDR3 runs to 16 residues. CDR3: CASSLPPGQGSYEQYF.

The chain joins TRBV24-1 to TRBJ1-2. The germline CDR1 and CDR2 sequences are KGHDR and SFDVKD. The CDR3 extends over 14 amino acids. CDR3 in amino acids: CATSDLRANYGYTF.

The chain employs TRBV7-2 and TRBJ2-1. Germline CDR1 is SGHTA and CDR2 is FQGNSA. The CDR3 sequence is 14 residues long. The CDR3 here is CASSLRGGYNEQFF.

The rearrangement links TRBV20-1 to TRBJ2-2; TCRdb returns TRBD2, unconfirmable since there is no DNA. The CDR3 totals 15 residues. CDR1 and CDR2 from the germline V gene are DFQATT and SNEGSKA (reference sequence). CDR3 region: CSARDRRGNTGELFF.

The CDR3 sequence is CAISESSGRAASKNIQYF. The genes are TRBV10-3 and TRBJ2-4; the D gene TCRdb calls, TRBD2, cannot be checked with no DNA. The CDR3 totals 18 residues. CDR1 and CDR2 (germline): ENHRY, SYGVKD.

This rearrangement joins TRBV11-2 to TRBJ2-5. The CDR3 is made up of 15 amino acids. Germline V gene lookup returns CDR1 SGHAT and CDR2 FQNNGV. CDR3 sequence: CASSRTGAHGETQYF.

V is TRBV20-1 and J is TRBJ2-7; TCRdb's D gene call, TRBD2, goes unchecked for lack of DNA. This CDR3 has 16 amino acids. CDR1 DFQATT and CDR2 SNEGSKA come from the germline V gene (reference sequence). The CDR3 protein is CSARDTSGRALDEQYF.

The CDR3 reads CASSFLGLAYEQYF. This chain joins TRBV6-2 or TRBV6-3 and TRBJ2-7; the D gene TCRdb calls, TRBD2, cannot be checked with no DNA. The CDR3 loop spans 14 amino acids. Per germline, CDR1 MNHEY and CDR2 SVGEGT.

This chain uses TRBV12-3 or TRBV12-4 with TRBJ2-6; the TCRdb call, TRBD1, lacks DNA for checking. The CDR3 runs to 13 residues. The CDR3 here is CASTPGGANVLTF.

V gene TRBV7-9 combines with J gene TRBJ2-7; TCRdb names TRBD1, which stays unverified in the absence of DNA. Germline V lookup: CDR1 SEHNR, CDR2 FQNEAQ (reference sequence). The CDR3 consists of 14 residues. CDR3 sequence reads: CASSLGGGENEQYF. Full variable domain (rest looked up from reference TRBV7-9 and TRBJ2-7): DTGVSQNPRHKITKRGQNVTFRCDPISEHNRLYWYRQTLGQGPEFLTYFQNEAQLEKSRLLSDRFSAERPKGSFSTLEIQRTEQGDSAMYLCASSLGGGENEQYFGPGTRLTVT.

The chain recombines TRBV20-1 with TRBJ2-3; the D call of TRBD2 rests on TCRdb alone, since no DNA is present to check it. Germline V lookup: CDR1 DFQATT, CDR2 SNEGSKA (reference sequence). The CDR3 covers 15 residues. CDR3 amino acids: CSAARGRVGADTQYF.

The V gene is TRBV29-1, the J gene TRBJ2-7; TCRdb indicates TRBD2, and absent DNA this call remains unverified. Germline CDR1 and CDR2: SQVTM and ANQGSEA. The CDR3 is 11 amino acids. The CDR3 protein is CSGGTLYEQYF.

The V gene is TRBV18, the J gene TRBJ1-4; the TRBD1 assignment by TCRdb is unverifiable without DNA. CDR3 length equals 17 residues. Germline V gene lookup returns CDR1 KGHSH and CDR2 LQKENI. CDR3 residues: CASSPITAGQINEKLFF.